This record concerns one T cell receptor beta chain sequence. The antigen is undetermined. Clones were read by immunoSEQ multiplex PCR, and TCRdb kept only the in-frame ones, dropping some. The table lists roughly 87,000 clones, 80% to 95% of them singletons. This sample is part of a study of OX40 agonist ivuxolimab in advanced cancers. Points from the study as a whole: Which antigen the expanded peripheral T cells recognized is unknown.

The sample here was CD4+ or CD8+ T cells sorted from blood, taken in a trial of the OX40 agonist ivuxolimab. The origin of this receptor is an adult with an advanced solid tumor such as melanoma, head and neck, liver or kidney cancer.

The chain's CDR3 is CASSLAAGVSQPQHF. DNA for the CDR3: TGTGCCAGCAGCTTGGCAGCAGGGGTTAGTCAGCCCCAGCATTTT. The rearrangement links TRBV5-8 to TRBJ1-5, with a tentative D call TRBD1 (6 bases). The CDR3 runs to 15 residues. The V end lost 0 bases, the J end lost 6 bases, and 13 bases lay between the germline ends. Germline loops: CDR1 SGHTS, CDR2 YDEGEE.